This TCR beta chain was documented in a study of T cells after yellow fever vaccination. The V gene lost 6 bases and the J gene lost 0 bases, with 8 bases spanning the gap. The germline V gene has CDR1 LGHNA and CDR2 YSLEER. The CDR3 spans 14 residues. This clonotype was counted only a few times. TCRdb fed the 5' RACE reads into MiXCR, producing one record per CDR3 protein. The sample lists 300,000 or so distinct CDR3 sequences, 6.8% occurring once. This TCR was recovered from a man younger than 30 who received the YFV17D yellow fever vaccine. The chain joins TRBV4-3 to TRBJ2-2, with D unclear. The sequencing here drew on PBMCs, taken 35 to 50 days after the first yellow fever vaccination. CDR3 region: CASSPYTNTGELFF. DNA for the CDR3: TGCGCCAGCAGTCCCTATACGAACACCGGGGAGCTGTTTTTT.